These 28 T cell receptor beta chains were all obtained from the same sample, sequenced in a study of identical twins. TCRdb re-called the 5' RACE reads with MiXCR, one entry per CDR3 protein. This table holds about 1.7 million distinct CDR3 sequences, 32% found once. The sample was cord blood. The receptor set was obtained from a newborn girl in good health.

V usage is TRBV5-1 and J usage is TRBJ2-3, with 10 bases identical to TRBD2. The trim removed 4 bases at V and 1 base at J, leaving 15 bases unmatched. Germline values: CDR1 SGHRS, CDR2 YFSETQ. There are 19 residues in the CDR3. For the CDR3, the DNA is TGCGCCAGCAGCCCTCATTCGATAACCGGGACTAGCGGCACAGATACGCAGTATTTT. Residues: CASSPHSITGTSGTDTQYF.

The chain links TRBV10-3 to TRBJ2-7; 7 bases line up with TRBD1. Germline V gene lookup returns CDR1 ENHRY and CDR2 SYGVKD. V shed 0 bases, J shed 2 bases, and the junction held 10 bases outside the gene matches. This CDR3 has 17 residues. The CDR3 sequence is CAISESGVTGIAYEQYF. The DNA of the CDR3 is TGTGCCATCAGTGAGTCGGGGGTGACAGGGATCGCCTACGAGCAGTACTTC.

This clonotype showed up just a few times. CDR3 DNA: TGCAGTGCCCGGTGGGGAGGGGGAAACACTGAAGCTTTCTTT. It yields the protein CSARWGGGNTEAFF. The chain combines TRBV20-1 with TRBJ1-1; weak D call: TRBD1 (6 bases). Germline values: CDR1 DFQATT, CDR2 SNEGSKA (reference sequence). CDR3 length: 14 amino acids. Trimming shortened V by 6 bases and J by 2 bases, and 16 bases separated the two germline ends.

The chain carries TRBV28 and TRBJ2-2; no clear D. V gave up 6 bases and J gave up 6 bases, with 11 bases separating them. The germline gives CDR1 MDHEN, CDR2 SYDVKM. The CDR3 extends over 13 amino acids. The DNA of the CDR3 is TGTGCCAGCAGAGGTGGAGTCGCCGGGGAGCTGTTTTTT. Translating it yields CASRGGVAGELFF.

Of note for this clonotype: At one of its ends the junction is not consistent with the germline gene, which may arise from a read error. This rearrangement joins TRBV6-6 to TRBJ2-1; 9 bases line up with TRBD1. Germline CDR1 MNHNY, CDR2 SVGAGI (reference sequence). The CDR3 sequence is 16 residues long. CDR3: CASSDSGTGTYNEQFF. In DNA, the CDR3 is TGTGCCAGCAGTGACTCCGGGACAGGGACCTACAATGAGCAGTTCTTC.

The DNA of the CDR3 is TGTGCCAGCAGTCCGGGACAGGAGGGCCTCTACGAGCAGTACTTC. This translates into CASSPGQEGLYEQYF. The rearrangement joins TRBV28 to TRBJ2-7; 8 nucleotides line up with TRBD1. Germline V gives CDR1 MDHEN, CDR2 SYDVKM. The CDR3 is 15 residues long. V dropped 5 bases and J dropped 3; count of bases not matched to a gene: 9.

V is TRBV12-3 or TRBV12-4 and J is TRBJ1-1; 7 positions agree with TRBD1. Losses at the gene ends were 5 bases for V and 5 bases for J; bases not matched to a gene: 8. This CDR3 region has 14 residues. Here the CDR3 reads CASSAYRGPTEAFF. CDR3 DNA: TGTGCCAGCAGTGCATACAGGGGTCCGACTGAAGCTTTCTTT.

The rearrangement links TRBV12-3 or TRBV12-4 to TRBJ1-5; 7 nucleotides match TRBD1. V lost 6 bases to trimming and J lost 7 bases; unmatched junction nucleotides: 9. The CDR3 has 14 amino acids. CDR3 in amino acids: CASSNGQEGQPQHF. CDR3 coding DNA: TGTGCCAGCAGCAATGGACAGGAGGGCCAGCCCCAGCATTTT.

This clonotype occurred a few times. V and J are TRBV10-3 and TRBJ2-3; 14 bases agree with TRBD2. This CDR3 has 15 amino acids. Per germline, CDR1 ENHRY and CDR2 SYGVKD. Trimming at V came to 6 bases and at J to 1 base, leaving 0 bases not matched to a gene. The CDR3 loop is CAIRGLAGGTDTQYF. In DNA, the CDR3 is TGTGCCATCAGGGGACTAGCGGGGGGCACAGATACGCAGTATTTT.

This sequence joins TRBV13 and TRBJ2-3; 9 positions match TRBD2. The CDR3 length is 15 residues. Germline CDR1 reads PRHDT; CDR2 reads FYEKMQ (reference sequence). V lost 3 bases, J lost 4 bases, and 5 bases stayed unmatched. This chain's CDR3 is CASSLSAGGADTQYF. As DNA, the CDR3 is TGTGCCAGCAGCTTGTCTGCGGGAGGGGCAGATACGCAGTATTTT.

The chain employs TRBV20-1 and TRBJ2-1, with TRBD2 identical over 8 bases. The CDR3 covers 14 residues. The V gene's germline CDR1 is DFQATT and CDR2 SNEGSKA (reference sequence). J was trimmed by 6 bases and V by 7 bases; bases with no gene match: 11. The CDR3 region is CSVKRGGRINEQFF. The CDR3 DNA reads TGCAGTGTAAAGCGGGGCGGGAGGATCAATGAGCAGTTCTTC.

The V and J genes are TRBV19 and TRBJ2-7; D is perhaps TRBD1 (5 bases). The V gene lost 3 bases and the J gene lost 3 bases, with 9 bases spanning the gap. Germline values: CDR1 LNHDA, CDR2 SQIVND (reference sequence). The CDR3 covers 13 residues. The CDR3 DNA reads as TGTGCCAGTAGTATTGCCAGGGACTACGAGCAGTACTTC. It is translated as CASSIARDYEQYF.

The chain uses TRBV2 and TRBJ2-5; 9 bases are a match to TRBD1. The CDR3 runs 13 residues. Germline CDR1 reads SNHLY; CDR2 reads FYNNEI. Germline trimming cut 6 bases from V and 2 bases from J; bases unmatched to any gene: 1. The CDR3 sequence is CASRGQGQETQYF. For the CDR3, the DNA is TGTGCCAGCAGGGGACAGGGTCAAGAGACCCAGTACTTC.

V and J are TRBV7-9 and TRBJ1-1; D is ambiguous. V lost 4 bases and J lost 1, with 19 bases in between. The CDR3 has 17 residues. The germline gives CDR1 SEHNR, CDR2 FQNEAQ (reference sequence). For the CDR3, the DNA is TGTGCCAGCAGCTATTCTGGCGGTGGTGATCAGAACACTGAAGCTTTCTTT. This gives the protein CASSYSGGGDQNTEAFF.

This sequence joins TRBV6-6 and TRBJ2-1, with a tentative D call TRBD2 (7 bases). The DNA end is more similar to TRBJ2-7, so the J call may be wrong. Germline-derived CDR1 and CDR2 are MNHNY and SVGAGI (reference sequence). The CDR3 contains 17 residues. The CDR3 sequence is CASSYSRGPSSYNEQYF. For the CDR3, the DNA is TGTGCCAGCAGTTACTCGCGGGGGCCAAGCTCCTACAATGAGCAGTACTTC.

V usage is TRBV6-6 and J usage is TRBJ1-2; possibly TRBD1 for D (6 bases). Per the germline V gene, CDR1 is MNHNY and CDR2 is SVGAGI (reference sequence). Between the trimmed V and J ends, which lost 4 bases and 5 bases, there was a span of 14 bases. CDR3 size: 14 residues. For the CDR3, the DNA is TGTGCCAGCAGTTTGGGACAAGCCCTGTATGGCTACACCTTC. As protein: CASSLGQALYGYTF.

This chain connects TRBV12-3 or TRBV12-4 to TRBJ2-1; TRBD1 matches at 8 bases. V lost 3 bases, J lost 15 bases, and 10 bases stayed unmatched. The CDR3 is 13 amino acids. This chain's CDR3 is CASSFGRGDRLFF. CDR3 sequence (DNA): TGTGCCAGCAGTTTTGGTCGAGGGGACAGGCTGTTCTTC.

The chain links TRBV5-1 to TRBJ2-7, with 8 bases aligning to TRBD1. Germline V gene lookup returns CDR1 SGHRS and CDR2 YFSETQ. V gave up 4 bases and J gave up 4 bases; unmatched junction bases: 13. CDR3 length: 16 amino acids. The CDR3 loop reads CASSPGQGIYGYEQYF. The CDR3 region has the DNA TGCGCCAGCAGCCCTGGACAGGGAATATACGGTTACGAGCAGTACTTC.

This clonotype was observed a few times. The CDR3 spells CLGRAQFNYGYTF. Here the CDR3 DNA reads TGCCTAGGACGGGCCCAATTCAACTATGGCTACACCTTC. This rearrangement joins TRBV20-1 to TRBJ1-2, with D unresolved. CDR1 and CDR2 (germline): DFQATT, SNEGSKA (reference sequence). This CDR3 has 13 amino acids.

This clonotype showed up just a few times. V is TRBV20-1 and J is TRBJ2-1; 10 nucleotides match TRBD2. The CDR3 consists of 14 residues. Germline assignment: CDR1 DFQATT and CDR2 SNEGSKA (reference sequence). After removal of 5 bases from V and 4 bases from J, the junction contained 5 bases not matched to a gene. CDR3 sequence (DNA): TGCAGTGCTTTAGCGGGAGGACTTTACAATGAGCAGTTCTTC. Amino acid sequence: CSALAGGLYNEQFF.

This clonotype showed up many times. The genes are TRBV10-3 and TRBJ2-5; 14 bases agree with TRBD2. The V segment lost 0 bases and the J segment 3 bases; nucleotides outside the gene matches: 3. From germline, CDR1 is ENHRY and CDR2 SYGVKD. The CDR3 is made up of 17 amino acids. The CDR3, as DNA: TGTGCCATCAGTGAGTCATGGGGACTAGCGGGAGAAGAGACCCAGTACTTC. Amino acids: CAISESWGLAGEETQYF.

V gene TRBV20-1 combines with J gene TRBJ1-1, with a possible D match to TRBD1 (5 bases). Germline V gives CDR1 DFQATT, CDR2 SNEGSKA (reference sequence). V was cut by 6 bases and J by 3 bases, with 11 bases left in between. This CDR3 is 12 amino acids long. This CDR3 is CSALDSDTEAFF. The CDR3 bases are TGCAGTGCCCTCGACAGTGACACTGAAGCTTTCTTT.

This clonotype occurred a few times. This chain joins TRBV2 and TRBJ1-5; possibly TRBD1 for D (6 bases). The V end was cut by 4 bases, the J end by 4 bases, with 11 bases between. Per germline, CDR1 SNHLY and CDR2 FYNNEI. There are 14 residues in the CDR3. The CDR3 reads CASSAARGNQPQHF. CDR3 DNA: TGTGCCAGCAGTGCGGCCAGGGGAAATCAGCCCCAGCATTTT.

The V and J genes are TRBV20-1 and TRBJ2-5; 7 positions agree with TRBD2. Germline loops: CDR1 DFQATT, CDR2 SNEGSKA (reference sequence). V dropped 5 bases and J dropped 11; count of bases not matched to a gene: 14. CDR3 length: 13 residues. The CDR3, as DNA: TGCAGTGCTGGACTCGGGGAGGGGTATGAGCAGTACTTC. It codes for CSAGLGEGYEQYF.

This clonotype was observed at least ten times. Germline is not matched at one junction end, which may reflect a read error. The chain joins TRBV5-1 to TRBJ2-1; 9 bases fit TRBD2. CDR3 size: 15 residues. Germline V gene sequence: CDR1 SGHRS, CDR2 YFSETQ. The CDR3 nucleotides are TGTGCCAGCAGCCTTAGCGGGAGCTCCTACAATGAGCAGTTCTTC. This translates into CASSLSGSSYNEQFF.

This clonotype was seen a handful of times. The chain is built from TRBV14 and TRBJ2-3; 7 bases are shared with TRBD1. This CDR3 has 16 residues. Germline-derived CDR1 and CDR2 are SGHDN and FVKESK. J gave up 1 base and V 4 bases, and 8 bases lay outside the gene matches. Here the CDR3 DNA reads TGTGCCAGCAGCCCTAACAGGGGTTTCCGCACAGATACGCAGTATTTT. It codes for CASSPNRGFRTDTQYF.

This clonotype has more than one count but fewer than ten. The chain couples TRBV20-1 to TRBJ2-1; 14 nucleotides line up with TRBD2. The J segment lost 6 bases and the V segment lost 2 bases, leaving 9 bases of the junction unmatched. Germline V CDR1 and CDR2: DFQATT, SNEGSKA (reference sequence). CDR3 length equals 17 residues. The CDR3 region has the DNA TGCAGTGCTAGATCTAGACTAGCGGGAGGGCTCCCCAATGAGCAGTTCTTC. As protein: CSARSRLAGGLPNEQFF.

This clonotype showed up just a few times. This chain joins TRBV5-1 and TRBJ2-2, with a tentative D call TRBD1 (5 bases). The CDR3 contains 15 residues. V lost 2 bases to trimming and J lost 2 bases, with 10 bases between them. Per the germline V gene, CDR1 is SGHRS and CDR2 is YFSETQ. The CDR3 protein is CASSFTGQNTGELFF. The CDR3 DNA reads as TGCGCCAGCAGCTTTACCGGACAAAACACCGGGGAGCTGTTTTTT.